The 10 T cell receptor beta chains presented below share a single source sample, sequenced in a study of brain T cells in children with intractable seizures. Clones were read by immunoSEQ multiplex PCR, and TCRdb kept only the in-frame ones, dropping some. The data show roughly 110,000 clones, 85% to 95% seen once. The sample consisted of peripheral blood, taken at surgery. Every receptor here comes from a boy under three years old with hemimegalencephaly and intractable seizures.

V and J are TRBV5-1 and TRBJ2-5; D perhaps matches TRBD1 (6 bases). Germline V gives CDR1 SGHRS, CDR2 YFSETQ. Deletions cut 1 base from V and 5 bases from J, with 12 bases between. The CDR3 runs 14 residues. The CDR3 DNA follows: TGCGCCAGCAGCTTGTCTCAGGGGTGGGAGACCCAGTACTTC. This codes for CASSLSQGWETQYF.

This clone occurred a few times. The chain links TRBV6-2 or TRBV6-3 to TRBJ1-1; 10 bases are shared with TRBD1. V was clipped by 4 bases and J by 5 bases; unmatched bases: 1. This CDR3 spans 13 amino acids. CDR1 is MNHEY and CDR2 is SVGEGT in the germline V gene. CDR3 coding DNA: TGTGCCAGCAGTTGGACAGGGGGAACTGAAGCTTTCTTT. This sequence encodes CASSWTGGTEAFF.

The chain recombines TRBV15 with TRBJ2-5; 8 positions agree with TRBD2. This CDR3 is built from 17 residues. The junction had 12 bases not matched to a gene; V was cut back by 5 bases and J by 1 base. Germline CDR1 and CDR2: LNHNV and YYDKDF (reference sequence). The CDR3 bases are TGTGCCACCAGCTCCCTCCACACTAGCGGACCCCAAGAGACCCAGTACTTC. It is translated as CATSSLHTSGPQETQYF.

This chain connects TRBV5-4 to TRBJ2-1, with 11 nucleotides matching TRBD2. CDR1 is SGHNT and CDR2 is YYREEE in the germline V gene (reference sequence). The CDR3 sequence is 16 residues long. J gave up 7 bases and V 0 bases, and 6 bases lay outside the gene matches. The CDR3 DNA reads as TGTGCCAGCAGCTTGGGGGGGGCTAGCGGGAGGAATGAGCAGTTCTTC. It yields the protein CASSLGGASGRNEQFF.

This clone was observed a single time. The rearrangement joins TRBV28 to TRBJ2-5, with TRBD2 identical over 8 bases. The ends lost 5 bases at V and 7 bases at J; junction bases unmatched: 3. The CDR3 extends over 12 amino acids. Germline V gene sequence: CDR1 MDHEN, CDR2 SYDVKM. Here the CDR3 reads CASSKGLGTQYF. As DNA, the CDR3 is TGTGCCAGCAGTAAGGGACTAGGGACCCAGTACTTC.

This rearrangement joins TRBV28 to TRBJ2-3, with 10 bases aligning to TRBD2. V lost 4 bases and J lost 0; bases outside the gene matches: 1. The CDR3 totals 15 residues. CDR1 is MDHEN and CDR2 is SYDVKM in the germline V gene. The CDR3 bases are TGTGCCAGCAGTTCGACTAGCGGGAGCACAGATACGCAGTATTTT. Residues: CASSSTSGSTDTQYF.

V is TRBV11-2 and J is TRBJ2-5, with a weak D call TRBD2 (6 bases). CDR1 and CDR2 from the germline V gene are SGHAT and FQNNGV. The V and J ends lost 6 bases and 1 base respectively, with 15 bases between them. The CDR3 spans 15 residues. The CDR3 sequence: CASSRGSRGQETQYF. Written as DNA, the CDR3 is TGTGCCAGCAGTCGCGGGTCGCGGGGCCAAGAGACCCAGTACTTC.

This chain links TRBV29-1 with TRBJ2-1; the match to TRBD2 covers 9 bases. The length of the CDR3 is 11 residues. Germline V lookup: CDR1 SQVTM, CDR2 ANQGSEA. Losses at the gene ends were 7 bases for V and 15 bases for J; bases not matched to a gene: 10. The CDR3 reads CSAPDLAGTFF. Written as DNA, the CDR3 is TGCAGCGCCCCTGACCTAGCGGGAACGTTCTTC.

The genes are TRBV6-6 and TRBJ1-6; D gene ambiguous. V lost 2 bases and J lost 9, with 14 bases in between. The CDR3 covers 15 residues. The germline gives CDR1 MNHNY, CDR2 SVGAGI (reference sequence). The CDR3 protein is CASSYLGPGSSPLHF. CDR3 DNA sequence: TGTGCCAGCAGTTACCTGGGCCCTGGGAGTTCACCCCTCCACTTT.

This chain joins TRBV6-1 and TRBJ2-5; 9 positions agree with TRBD2. Germline lookup yields CDR1 MNHNS and CDR2 SASEGT. Trimming removed 3 bases from V and 8 bases from J; junction bases left unmatched: 10. CDR3 length: 15 amino acids. The CDR3 here is CASSEPAGGVETQYF. CDR3 DNA sequence: TGTGCCAGCAGTGAGCCGGCGGGAGGGGTAGAAACCCAGTACTTC.